This entry concerns a single T cell receptor beta chain. Its matching antigen is unknown. Each PCR replicate run on unsorted PBMC took in approximately 300 ng DNA, roughly 32,000 T cell genomes. Some clones are missing from TCRdb's copy, which holds only in-frame ones; the method was immunoSEQ multiplex PCR. The table shows around 500,000 clones, with 70% to 80% occurring only once. These data originate in a study of shared clonotypes between healthy human individuals. Study conclusions and caveats: Sampling covered blood only; tissue repertoires likely differ.

The study drew its donors from healthy HIV-negative adults without recent acute infections or vaccinations. Each unsorted sample relied on some 90 million PBMCs as its source of genomic DNA. This CDR3 contains 16 residues. From germline, CDR1 is SGDLS and CDR2 YYNGEE. V shed 0 bases and J 4 bases; nucleotides not matched to a gene: 4. This TCR was recovered from a woman aged 40 to 50 in good health. Some clones in this sample may be carry-over from other donors' samples. The specimen sequenced was PBMCs. The rearrangement joins TRBV9 to TRBJ2-5, with 12 bases lining up with TRBD2. The CDR3 region is CASSVDPGLAGETQYF. Here the CDR3 DNA reads TGTGCCAGCAGCGTAGACCCGGGACTAGCGGGAGAGACCCAGTACTTC. Combining the CDR3 with reference TRBV9 and TRBJ2-5 gives the whole variable domain DSGVTQTPKHLITATGQRVTLRCSPRSGDLSVYWYQQSLDQGLQFLIQYYNGEERAKGNILERFSAQQFPDLHSELNLSSLELGDSALYFCASSVDPGLAGETQYFGPGTRLLVL.